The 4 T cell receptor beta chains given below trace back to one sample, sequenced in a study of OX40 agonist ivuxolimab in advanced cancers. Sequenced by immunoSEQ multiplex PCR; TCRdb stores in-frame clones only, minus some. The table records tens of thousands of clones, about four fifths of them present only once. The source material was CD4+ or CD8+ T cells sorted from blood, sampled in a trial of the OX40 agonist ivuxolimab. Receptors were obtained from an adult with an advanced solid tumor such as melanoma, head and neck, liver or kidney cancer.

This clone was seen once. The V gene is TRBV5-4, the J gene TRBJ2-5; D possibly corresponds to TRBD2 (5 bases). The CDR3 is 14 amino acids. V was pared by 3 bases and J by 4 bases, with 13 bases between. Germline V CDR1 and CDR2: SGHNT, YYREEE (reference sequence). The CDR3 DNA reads TGTGCCAGCAGCTCGGCACTAGAGAGAGAGACCCAGTACTTC. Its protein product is CASSSALERETQYF.

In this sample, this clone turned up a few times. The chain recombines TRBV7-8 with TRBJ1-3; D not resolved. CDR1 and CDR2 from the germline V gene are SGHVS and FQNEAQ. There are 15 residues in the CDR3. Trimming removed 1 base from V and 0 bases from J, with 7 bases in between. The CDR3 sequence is CASSLEAFSGNTIYF. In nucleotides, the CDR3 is TGTGCCAGCAGCTTAGAAGCCTTCTCTGGAAACACCATATATTTT.

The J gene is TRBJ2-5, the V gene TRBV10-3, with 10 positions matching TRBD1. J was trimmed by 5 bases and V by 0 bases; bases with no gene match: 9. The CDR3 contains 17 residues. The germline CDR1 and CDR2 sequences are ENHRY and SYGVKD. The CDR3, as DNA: TGTGCCATCAGTGAGTCGGGGGGGACAGGGGCCCGGGAGACCCAGTACTTC. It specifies CAISESGGTGARETQYF.

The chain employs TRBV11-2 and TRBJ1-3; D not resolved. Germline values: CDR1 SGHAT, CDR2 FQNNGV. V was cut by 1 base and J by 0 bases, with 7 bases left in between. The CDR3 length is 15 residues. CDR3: CASSLGVYSGNTIYF. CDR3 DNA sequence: TGTGCCAGCAGCTTAGGCGTATACTCTGGAAACACCATATATTTT.